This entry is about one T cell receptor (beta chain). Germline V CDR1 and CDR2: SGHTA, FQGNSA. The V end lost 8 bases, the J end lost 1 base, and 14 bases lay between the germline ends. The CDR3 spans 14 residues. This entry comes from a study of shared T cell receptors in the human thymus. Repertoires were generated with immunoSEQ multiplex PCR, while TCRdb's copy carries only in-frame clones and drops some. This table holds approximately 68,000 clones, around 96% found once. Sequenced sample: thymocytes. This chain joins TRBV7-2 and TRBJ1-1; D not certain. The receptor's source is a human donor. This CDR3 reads CASCTRVENTEAFF. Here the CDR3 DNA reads TGTGCCAGCTGCACTAGGGTGGAGAACACTGAAGCTTTCTTT.